This paragraph reports one T cell receptor beta chain. Its antigen is still unknown. TCRdb analysed the 5' RACE reads with MiXCR anew, one entry per CDR3 protein. The sample comprises 700,000 to 850,000 distinct CDR3 sequences, 12% of which are singletons, and approximately 0.5% rests with the top ten. This specimen comes from a study of CD8 T cells in ankylosing spondylitis. Study-wide findings and caveats: Earlier literature documents some of the motif variants in reactive arthritis synovial fluid and blood. Seemingly characteristic of ankylosing spondylitis blood was a TCR beta motif consisting of several highly homologous variants. Researchers reportedly found disease-linked clones significantly enriched in matched ankylosing spondylitis synovial fluid.

This TCR was recovered from a male donor with ankylosing spondylitis. Sequencing was carried out using blood, either unsorted or a sorted T cell fraction (not recorded which).

In nucleotides, the CDR3 is TGTGCCAGCAGCTCCCGACAGGGGATGGAGACCCAGTACTTC. Translation: CASSSRQGMETQYF. The chain uses TRBV11-2 and TRBJ2-5, with 8 bases identical to TRBD1. Trimming cost V 4 bases and J 5 bases; bases outside gene matches: 6. The CDR3 totals 14 residues. Germline V gene sequence: CDR1 SGHAT, CDR2 FQNNGV. The variable domain in full, with the rest retrieved from reference TRBV11-2 and TRBJ2-5, is EAGVAQSPRYKIIEKRQSVAFWCNPISGHATLYWYQQILGQGPKLLIQFQNNGVVDDSQLPKDRFSAERLKGVDSTLKIQPAKLEDSAVYLCASSSRQGMETQYFGPGTRLLVL.